This TCR beta chain was retrieved from a study of cytomegalovirus exposure and HLA in healthy donors. General study findings and limits: For TCR beta chains, V- and J-gene trimming was later linked to a missense DCLRE1C variant. Later, an analysis found that common viral pathogens appeared to be linked with several of the most significant clusters. Specificity of three CMV-associated chains for CMV antigens was verified in vitro.

Healthy people donating bone marrow made up the donors. Vbeta (60) and Jbeta (13) primers were used in the PCR. Clones were sequenced by immunoSEQ multiplex PCR, and TCRdb holds only the in-frame ones, with some missing. In the table there are approximately 150,000 clones, almost 80% of which are singletons. This clone was observed a few times. Antigen specificity is unknown. The origin of this receptor is a woman under 40 in good health and CMV-seronegative. Input material: PBMCs.

CDR3 region: CASRGGQGATYEQYF. Here the CDR3 DNA reads TGTGCCAGCAGGGGGGGACAGGGGGCCACCTACGAGCAGTACTTC. The chain has TRBV2 and TRBJ2-7; TRBD1 agrees at 12 bases. The V gene's germline CDR1 is SNHLY and CDR2 FYNNEI. The V and J ends lost 6 bases and 2 bases, in that order; junction bases with no gene match: 5. CDR3 length: 15 residues.